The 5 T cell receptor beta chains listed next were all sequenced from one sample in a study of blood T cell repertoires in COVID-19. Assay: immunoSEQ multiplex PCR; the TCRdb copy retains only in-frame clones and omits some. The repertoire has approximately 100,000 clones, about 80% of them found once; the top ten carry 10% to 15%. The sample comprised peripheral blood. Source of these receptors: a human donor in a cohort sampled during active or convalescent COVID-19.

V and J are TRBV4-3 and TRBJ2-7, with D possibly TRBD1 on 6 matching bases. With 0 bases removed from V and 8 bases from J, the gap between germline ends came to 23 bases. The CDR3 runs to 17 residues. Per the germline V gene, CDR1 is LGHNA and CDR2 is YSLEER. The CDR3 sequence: CASSQERGRAGAAQQYF. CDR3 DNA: TGCGCCAGCAGCCAAGAACGTGGACGTGCAGGGGCGGCGCAGCAGTACTTC.

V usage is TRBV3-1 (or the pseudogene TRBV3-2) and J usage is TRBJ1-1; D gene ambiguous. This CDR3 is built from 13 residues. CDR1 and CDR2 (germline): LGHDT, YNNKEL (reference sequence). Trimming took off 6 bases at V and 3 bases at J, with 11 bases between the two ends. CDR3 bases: TGTGCCAGCAGTCCCCAGGTGTACACTGAAGCTTTCTTT. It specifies CASSPQVYTEAFF.

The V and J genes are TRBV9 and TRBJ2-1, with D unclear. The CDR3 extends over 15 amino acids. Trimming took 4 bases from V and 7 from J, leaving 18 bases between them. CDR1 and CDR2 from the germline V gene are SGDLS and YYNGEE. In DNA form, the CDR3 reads TGTGCCAGCAGCCCCCACCCCTATAACTGGAATGAGCAGTTCTTC. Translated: CASSPHPYNWNEQFF.

CDR3 DNA sequence: TGCGCCAGCAGCCCCCCTTGCGGGGAAGACAATCAGCCCCAGCATTTT. This codes for CASSPPCGEDNQPQHF. The rearrangement links TRBV4-3 to TRBJ1-5; D is unclear. V lost 4 bases and J 3 bases, leaving 16 bases between the germline ends. The CDR3 totals 16 residues. Germline CDR1 reads LGHNA; CDR2 reads YSLEER.

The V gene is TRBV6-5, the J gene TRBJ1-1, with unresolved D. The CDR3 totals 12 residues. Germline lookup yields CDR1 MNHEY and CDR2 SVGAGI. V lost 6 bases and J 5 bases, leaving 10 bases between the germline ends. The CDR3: CASRGTVTEAFF. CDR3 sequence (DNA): TGTGCCAGCAGGGGTACAGTGACTGAAGCTTTCTTT.